This entry features one T cell receptor (beta chain) sequence. Its antigen is currently unknown. This sample stems from a study of Tregs in tolerant kidney transplant recipients. Study-level results: Tolerant patients' donor-specific Tregs expanded beyond overall Tregs, suggesting antigen-driven growth.

Unstimulated regulatory T cells (CD4+CD25+CD127-), CD4+CD25- non-regulatory cells, CD4 and CD8 cells were FACS-sorted from thawed PBMCs. Here immunoSEQ multiplex PCR was the method, and the copy in TCRdb shows in-frame clones only, minus some. Of just under 65,000 clones in the sample, nearly 98% were seen once. The sequence derives from a human donor who received a combined kidney and bone marrow transplant. Sample: Tregs from blood, taken before the transplant.

The CDR3, as DNA: TGTGCCAGCAGTCGCCCCGGCGGGGCCTCCTCCTACGAGCAGTACTTC. Translation: CASSRPGGASSYEQYF. This chain links TRBV28 with TRBJ2-7; a weak D match, TRBD2 (6 bases). Trimming removed 5 bases at V and 0 bases at J, with 17 bases between. Germline-derived CDR1 and CDR2 are MDHEN and SYDVKM. This CDR3 region has 16 residues.